This TCR beta chain was found in a study of blood T cell repertoires in COVID-19. The table came from immunoSEQ multiplex PCR; TCRdb's copy has only in-frame clones and leaves some out. Altogether over 110,000 clones are present, nearly 85% being singletons, with the ten largest covering 3.5% to 5%. From germline, CDR1 is MDHEN and CDR2 SYDVKM. The CDR3 is 13 residues long. The ends lost 6 bases at V and 7 bases at J; junction bases unmatched: 6. The chain uses TRBV28 and TRBJ2-1, with TRBD1 matching 7 bases. The sequencing input was PBMCs or T cells enriched from blood (not recorded which). This TCR derives from a man aged 50-60 years in a cohort exposed to, infected with or recovered from COVID-19 (not recorded which). The CDR3 nucleotides read TGTGCCAGCAGAACTGACAGGGTTAATGAGCAGTTCTTC. As protein: CASRTDRVNEQFF.